A selection of T cell receptor beta chains follows, all from one sample in a study of T-cell reconstitution after alpha-beta-depleted transplantation in children. Via MiXCR, TCRdb re-called the PCR reads, giving one row per CDR3 protein. The data show about 540,000 distinct CDR3 sequences, with around 27% seen just once and 35% to 40% held by the top ten. The specimen was PBMCs, collected before TCRalphabeta/CD19-depleted stem cell transplant. These receptors were taken from a boy under two years old with Wiskott-Aldrich syndrome, due to receive a stem cell transplant. CDR3s include the opening cysteine and the closing phenylalanine or tryptophan. The order of the fields is J gene, D gene, clone size, V gene, CDR3 DNA, CDR3 protein. A D gene is named only where the DNA matches it firmly. A clone size is listed for some rows: how often the clone was seen (once, few, many), or a class if it is expanded.

TRBJ2-1,.,few,TRBV12-3/TRBV12-4,TGTGCCAGCAGACCTGGCGCGTACAATGAGCAGTTCTTC,CASRPGAYNEQFF
TRBJ1-1,TRBD1,.,TRBV12-3/TRBV12-4,TGTGCCAGCAGGGTTGACAGGGTTATGCGCGGGGGGAACTCTGAAGCTTTCTTT,CASRVDRVMRGGNSEAFF
TRBJ1-1,TRBD1,.,TRBV27,TGTGCCAGCAGTTTACAGGGGGCCCCAAACACTGAAGCTTTCTTT,CASSLQGAPNTEAFF
TRBJ2-1,.,.,TRBV29-1,TGCAGCGTTGTTCCGGAGTACAATGAGCAGTTCTTC,CSVVPEYNEQFF
TRBJ2-7,.,.,TRBV27,TGTGCCAGCAGTTGGGGCGGAGCCTACGAGCAGTACTTC,CASSWGGAYEQYF
TRBJ2-1,.,.,TRBV29-1,TGCAGCGTTGAAAAGGGGAAGATCAATGAGCAGTTCTTC,CSVEKGKINEQFF
TRBJ2-3,.,.,TRBV5-1,TGCGCCAGCAGCTTGGCCAAGGTGGCTAGCAGGACAGATACGCAGTATTTT,CASSLAKVASRTDTQYF
TRBJ2-1,TRBD1,few,TRBV5-1,TGCGCCAGCAGCTTGGAATCTCCCGGGACAGGGAATGAGCAGTTCTTC,CASSLESPGTGNEQFF
TRBJ2-1,TRBD2,.,TRBV18,TGTGCCAGCTCACTTTCCGGTAGCGGGAGGGCCAATGAGCAGTTCTTC,CASSLSGSGRANEQFF
TRBJ2-7,TRBD2,.,TRBV12-3/TRBV12-4,TGTGCCAGCACTAGCGGGAGGGCCTACGAGCAGTACTTC,CASTSGRAYEQYF
TRBJ1-5,.,.,TRBV20-1,TGCAGTGCTAGGAACAGGGTAAGCCAGCCCCAGCATTTT,CSARNRVSQPQHF
TRBJ2-3,.,.,TRBV7-9,TGTGCCAGCAGCCCCCGATTGGGCACAGATACGCAGTATTTT,CASSPRLGTDTQYF